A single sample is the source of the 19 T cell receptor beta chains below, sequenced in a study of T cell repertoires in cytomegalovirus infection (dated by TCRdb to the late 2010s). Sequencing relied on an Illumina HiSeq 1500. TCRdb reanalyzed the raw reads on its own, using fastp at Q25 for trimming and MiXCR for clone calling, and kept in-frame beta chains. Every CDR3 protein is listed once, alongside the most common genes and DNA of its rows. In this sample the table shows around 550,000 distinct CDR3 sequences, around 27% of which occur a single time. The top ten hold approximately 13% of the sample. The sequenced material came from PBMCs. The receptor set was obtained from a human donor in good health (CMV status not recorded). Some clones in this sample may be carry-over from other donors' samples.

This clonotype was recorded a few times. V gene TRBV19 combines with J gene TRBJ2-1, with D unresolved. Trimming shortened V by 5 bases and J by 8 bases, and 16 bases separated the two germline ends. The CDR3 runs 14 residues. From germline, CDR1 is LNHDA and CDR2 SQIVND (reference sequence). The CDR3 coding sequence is TGTGCCAGTAGTGTCGGCCCCCCCGCGGATGAGCAGTTCTTC. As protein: CASSVGPPADEQFF.

The CDR3 DNA reads as TGTGCCACCAGTGATGAGGCTAGCGGGGGATACGAGCAGTACTTC. It yields the protein CATSDEASGGYEQYF. The chain combines TRBV24-1 with TRBJ2-7, with 10 bases aligning to TRBD2. Trimming took 3 bases from V and 4 from J; bases not matched to a gene: 5. Germline values: CDR1 KGHDR, CDR2 SFDVKD. The CDR3 has 15 residues.

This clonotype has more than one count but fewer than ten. CDR3 nucleotide sequence: TGCGCCAGCACCCTTAAGACGGACAGGGATTACGAGCAGTACGTC. Translated, it gives CASTLKTDRDYEQYV. This sequence joins TRBV4-3 and TRBJ2-7, with 8 bases matching TRBD1. Germline lookup yields CDR1 LGHNA and CDR2 YSLEER. Germline trimming cut 7 bases from V and 4 bases from J; bases unmatched to any gene: 12. The CDR3 is 15 residues long.

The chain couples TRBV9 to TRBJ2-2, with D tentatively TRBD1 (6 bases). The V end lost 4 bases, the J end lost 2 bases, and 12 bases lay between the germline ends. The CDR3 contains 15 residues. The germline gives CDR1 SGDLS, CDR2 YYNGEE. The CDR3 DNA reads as TGTGCCAGCAGCCCCGAGGACAGCAACACCGGGGAGCTGTTTTTT. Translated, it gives CASSPEDSNTGELFF.

CDR3 in amino acids: CASSPLQRDSQPQHF. The CDR3 DNA reads as TGCGCCAGCAGCCCCCTACAGAGGGACAGTCAGCCCCAGCATTTT. V is TRBV4-1 and J is TRBJ1-5; 7 bases are shared with TRBD1. J lost 6 bases, V lost 4 bases, and 9 bases had no gene match. The germline V gene has CDR1 MGHRA and CDR2 YSYEKL. This CDR3 region has 15 residues.

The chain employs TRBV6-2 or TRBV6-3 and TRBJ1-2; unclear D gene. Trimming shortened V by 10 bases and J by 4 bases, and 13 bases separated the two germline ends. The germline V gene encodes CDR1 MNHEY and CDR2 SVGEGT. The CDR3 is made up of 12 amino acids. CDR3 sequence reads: CATLQGGYGYTF. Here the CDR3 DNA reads TGTGCCACCCTCCAAGGCGGCTATGGCTACACCTTC.

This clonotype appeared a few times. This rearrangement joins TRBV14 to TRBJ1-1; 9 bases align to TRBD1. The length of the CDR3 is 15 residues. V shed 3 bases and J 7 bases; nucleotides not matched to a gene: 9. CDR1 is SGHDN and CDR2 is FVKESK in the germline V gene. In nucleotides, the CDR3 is TGTGCCAGCAGCCACGCTATAGGACAGGGGTATGAAGCTTTCTTT. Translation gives CASSHAIGQGYEAFF.

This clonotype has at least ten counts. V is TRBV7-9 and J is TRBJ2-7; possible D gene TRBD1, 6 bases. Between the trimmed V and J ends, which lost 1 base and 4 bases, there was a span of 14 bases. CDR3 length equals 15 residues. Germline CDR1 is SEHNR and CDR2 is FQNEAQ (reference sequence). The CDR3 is CASSLGSGRGYEQYV. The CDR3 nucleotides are TGTGCCAGCAGCTTAGGATCCGGCAGGGGATACGAGCAGTACGTC.

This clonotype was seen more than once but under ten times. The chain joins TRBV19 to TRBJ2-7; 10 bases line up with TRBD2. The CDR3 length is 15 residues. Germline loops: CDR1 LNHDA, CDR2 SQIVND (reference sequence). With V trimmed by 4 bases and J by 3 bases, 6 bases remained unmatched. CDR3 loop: CASSRSSGSGYEQYV. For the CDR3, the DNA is TGTGCCAGTAGTAGATCTAGCGGGAGCGGCTACGAGCAGTACGTC.

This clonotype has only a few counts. CDR3 nucleotides: TGTGCCAGCAGCTCTAGCGGGAGGGCCGCGCAGTTCTTC. Its translation is CASSSSGRAAQFF. The chain couples TRBV11-2 to TRBJ2-1, with 12 bases matching TRBD2. The J segment lost 12 bases and the V segment lost 4 bases, leaving 4 bases of the junction unmatched. This CDR3 is 13 amino acids long. Germline lookup yields CDR1 SGHAT and CDR2 FQNNGV.

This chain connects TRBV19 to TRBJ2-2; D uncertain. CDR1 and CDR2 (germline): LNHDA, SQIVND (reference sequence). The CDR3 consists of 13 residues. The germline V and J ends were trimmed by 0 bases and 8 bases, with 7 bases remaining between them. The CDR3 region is CASSIDSRGELFF. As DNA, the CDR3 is TGTGCCAGTAGTATAGATAGTAGAGGGGAGCTGTTTTTT.

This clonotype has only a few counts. CDR3 protein: CASSPGVAGNYGYTF. The CDR3 DNA follows: TGTGCCAGCTCTCCAGGTGTGGCGGGGAACTATGGCTACACCTTC. The gene calls are TRBV6-2 or TRBV6-3 and TRBJ1-2; D gene unclear. The CDR3 is made up of 15 amino acids. Germline CDR1 is MNHEY and CDR2 is SVGEGT. The V end was cut by 8 bases, the J end by 2 bases, with 18 bases between.

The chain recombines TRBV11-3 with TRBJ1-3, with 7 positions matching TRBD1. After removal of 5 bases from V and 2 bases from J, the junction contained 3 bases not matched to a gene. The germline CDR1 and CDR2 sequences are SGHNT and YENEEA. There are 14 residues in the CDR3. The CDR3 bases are TGTGCCAGCAGCATCGGGACAGCTGGAAACACCATATATTTT. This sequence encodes CASSIGTAGNTIYF. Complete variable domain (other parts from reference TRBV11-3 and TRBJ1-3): EAGVVQSPRYKIIEKKQPVAFWCNPISGHNTLYWYLQNLGQGPELLIRYENEEAVDDSQLPKDRFSAERLKGVDSTLKIQPAELGDSAVYLCASSIGTAGNTIYFGEGSWLTVV.

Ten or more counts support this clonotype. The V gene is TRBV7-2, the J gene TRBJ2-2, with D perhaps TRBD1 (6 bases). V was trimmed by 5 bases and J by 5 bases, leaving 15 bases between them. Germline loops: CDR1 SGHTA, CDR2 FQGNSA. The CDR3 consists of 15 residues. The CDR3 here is CASSRGLGGTGELFF. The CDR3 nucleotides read TGTGCCAGCAGCCGAGGGCTAGGGGGTACCGGGGAGCTGTTTTTT.

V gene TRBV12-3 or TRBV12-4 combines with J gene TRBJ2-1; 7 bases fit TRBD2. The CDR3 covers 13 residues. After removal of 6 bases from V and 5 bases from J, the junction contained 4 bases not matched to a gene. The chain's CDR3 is CASSRGLDNEQFF. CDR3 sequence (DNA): TGTGCCAGCAGCCGTGGACTAGACAATGAGCAGTTCTTC.

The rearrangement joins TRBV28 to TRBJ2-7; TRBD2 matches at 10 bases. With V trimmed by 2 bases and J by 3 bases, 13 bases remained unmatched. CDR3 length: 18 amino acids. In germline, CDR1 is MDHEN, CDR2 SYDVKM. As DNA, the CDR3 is TGTGCCAGCAGTTTAAAGTGGGGTCGAGTAGCGGGAGGCTACGAGCAGTACTTC. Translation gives CASSLKWGRVAGGYEQYF.

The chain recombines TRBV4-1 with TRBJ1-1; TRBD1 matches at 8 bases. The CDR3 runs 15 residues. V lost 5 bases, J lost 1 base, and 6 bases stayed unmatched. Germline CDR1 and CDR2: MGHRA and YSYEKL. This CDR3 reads CASSSWTGRNTEAFF. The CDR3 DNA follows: TGCGCCAGCAGCTCTTGGACAGGGCGGAACACTGAAGCTTTCTTT.

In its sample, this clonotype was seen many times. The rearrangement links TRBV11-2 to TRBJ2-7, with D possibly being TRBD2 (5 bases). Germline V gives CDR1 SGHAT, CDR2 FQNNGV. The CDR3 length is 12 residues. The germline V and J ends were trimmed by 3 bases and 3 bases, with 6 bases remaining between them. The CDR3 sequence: CASSLRVYEQYF. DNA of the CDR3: TGTGCCAGCAGCTTGAGGGTCTACGAGCAGTACTTC.

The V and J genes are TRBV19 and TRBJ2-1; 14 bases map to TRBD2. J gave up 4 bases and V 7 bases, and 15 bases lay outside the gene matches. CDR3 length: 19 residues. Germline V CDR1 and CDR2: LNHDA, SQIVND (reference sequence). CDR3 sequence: CASTSGTSGSWRGYNEQFF. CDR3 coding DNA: TGTGCCAGTACCTCCGGGACTAGCGGGAGCTGGAGGGGGTACAATGAGCAGTTCTTC.